This T cell receptor beta chain originates from a study of immune evolution from preneoplasia to lung adenocarcinoma. Regarding this clone: Its antigen is still unknown.

V was pared by 4 bases and J by 6 bases, with 8 bases of the junction left unmatched. This CDR3 has 15 residues. Per germline, CDR1 SGHRS and CDR2 YFSETQ. Findings and caveats of the study: From normal lung to invasive adenocarcinoma, top clone frequencies appeared to decrease.

Clones were sequenced by immunoSEQ multiplex PCR, and TCRdb holds only the in-frame ones, with some missing. The repertoire holds approximately 7,600 clones, with about two thirds as singletons. Sequencing input: FFPE lung adenocarcinoma in situ tissue. This clonotype was sampled from an older donor with lung adenocarcinoma. Some clones in this sample may be carry-over from other donors' samples. The V gene is TRBV5-1, the J gene TRBJ1-4, with 8 bases identical to TRBD1. CDR3 protein: CASSLDRAADEKLFF. DNA of the CDR3: TGCGCCAGCAGCCTGGACAGGGCGGCCGATGAAAAACTGTTTTTT.